This entry lists 15 T cell receptor beta chains sequenced from one sample in a study of CD8 T cells in Susac syndrome (dated by TCRdb to the late 2010s). Receptor libraries were prepared by the immunoSEQ multiplex PCR assay. RNA was extracted using the RNeasy kit, and roughly 0.5 to 1 microgram was reverse transcribed with random hexamers. TCRdb trimmed the raw reads at Q25, called clones with MiXCR and kept productive beta chains. Duplicate CDR3 protein sequences are folded into a single record with the most common DNA and genes. The sample records 250,000 or so distinct CDR3 sequences, around 93% of which are singletons. The ten largest clones take up around 0.07% of the sample. The sample consisted of CD4+ T cells from PBMCs. The origin of the receptors is a human donor with multiple sclerosis.

This clonotype was recorded once. The gene calls are TRBV7-6 and TRBJ1-1; D is perhaps TRBD1 (5 bases). V lost 3 bases to trimming and J lost 6 bases, with 11 bases between them. There are 13 residues in the CDR3. The V gene's germline CDR1 is SGHVS and CDR2 FNYEAQ. The DNA for the CDR3 is TGTGCCAGCAGCTTTACAGGAGACTCTGAAGCTTTCTTT. Translation gives CASSFTGDSEAFF. The entire variable domain, with the rest obtained from reference TRBV7-6 and TRBJ1-1, is as follows: GAGVSQSPRYKVTKRGQDVALRCDPISGHVSLYWYRQALGQGPEFLTYFNYEAQQDKSGLPNDRFSAERPEGSISTLTIQRTEQRDSAMYRCASSFTGDSEAFFGQGTRLTVV.

V and J are TRBV7-9 and TRBJ1-2; D gene unclear. The V end lost 1 base, the J end lost 5 bases, and 11 bases lay between the germline ends. Per the germline V gene, CDR1 is SEHNR and CDR2 is FQNEAQ (reference sequence). The CDR3 is 14 residues long. Written as DNA, the CDR3 is TGTGCCAGCAGCTTAGGCCACCGGCCATATGGCTACACCTTC. It codes for CASSLGHRPYGYTF.

The V call is TRBV6-6, the J call TRBJ2-2, with 10 nucleotides matching TRBD2. CDR3 length equals 16 residues. With 6 bases clipped from V and 6 bases from J, the junction kept 10 bases outside the gene matches. Germline V gives CDR1 MNHNY, CDR2 SVGAGI (reference sequence). CDR3 bases: TGTGCCAGCAGCCAATGGCCAGCGGGAGGGCCCGGGGAGCTGTTTTTT. Protein: CASSQWPAGGPGELFF.

The chain links TRBV5-4 to TRBJ2-3; 7 nucleotides match TRBD1. The V gene's germline CDR1 is SGHNT and CDR2 YYREEE (reference sequence). The CDR3 is 15 residues long. V was pared by 4 bases and J by 5 bases, with 10 bases of the junction left unmatched. CDR3 sequence: CASSGKGALGDTQYF. The CDR3 bases are TGTGCCAGCAGCGGAAAGGGGGCCTTGGGAGATACGCAGTATTTT. Combining the CDR3 with reference TRBV5-4 and TRBJ2-3 gives the whole variable domain ETGVTQSPTHLIKTRGQQVTLRCSSQSGHNTVSWYQQALGQGPQFIFQYYREEENGRGNFPPRFSGLQFPNYSSELNVNALELDDSALYLCASSGKGALGDTQYFGPGTRLTVL.

The chain couples TRBV4-1 to TRBJ2-2; D possibly uses TRBD1 or TRBD2 (5 bases each). Trimming cost V 0 bases and J 0 bases, with 8 bases left between them. The CDR3 extends over 16 amino acids. Germline V gene sequence: CDR1 MGHRA, CDR2 YSYEKL. The CDR3 loop reads CASSQDWDPNTGELFF. In nucleotides, the CDR3 is TGCGCCAGCAGCCAAGACTGGGACCCGAACACCGGGGAGCTGTTTTTT.

This sequence joins TRBV29-1 and TRBJ1-5, with D maybe TRBD1 (5 bases). Per the germline V gene, CDR1 is SQVTM and CDR2 is ANQGSEA. The CDR3 has 13 residues. Trimming cost V 6 bases and J 2 bases, with 11 bases left between them. CDR3 sequence reads: CSVGGGGNQPQHF. For the CDR3, the DNA is TGCAGCGTGGGTGGGGGGGGCAATCAGCCCCAGCATTTT.

This clonotype was detected only once. V usage is TRBV2 and J usage is TRBJ1-1, with 11 bases fitting TRBD1. Germline assignment: CDR1 SNHLY and CDR2 FYNNEI. The J segment lost 1 base and the V segment lost 1 base, leaving 5 bases of the junction unmatched. The CDR3 consists of 17 residues. CDR3 coding DNA: TGTGCCAGCAGTGAAGGGACAGGGGGCCGGAGGAACACTGAAGCTTTCTTT. Its protein product is CASSEGTGGRRNTEAFF.

This chain connects TRBV6-1 to TRBJ1-5; 10 bases agree with TRBD1. Germline V CDR1 and CDR2: MNHNS, SASEGT. The junction had 0 bases not matched to a gene; V was cut back by 4 bases and J by 3 bases. The CDR3 totals 14 residues. CDR3 sequence reads: CASSGQGANQPQHF. The CDR3 nucleotides read TGTGCCAGCAGTGGACAGGGGGCCAATCAGCCCCAGCATTTT.

The CDR3 DNA reads TGCGCCAGCAGTCAACCGGGACAGGGCCACTACGAGCAGTACGTC. It encodes CASSQPGQGHYEQYV. V and J are TRBV23-1 and TRBJ2-7; 9 bases align to TRBD1. TRBV23-1 is an ORF for which the function is uncertain. CDR3 size: 15 residues. The V gene end was trimmed by 2 bases and the J gene end by 3 bases; junction bases not matched to a gene: 5.

This clonotype has just one count. V and J are TRBV5-1 and TRBJ2-1; 11 bases align to TRBD2. V dropped 4 bases and J dropped 6; count of bases not matched to a gene: 9. The CDR3 runs to 16 residues. Germline values: CDR1 SGHRS, CDR2 YFSETQ. Here the CDR3 DNA reads TGCGCCAGCAGCATTAGCGGGAGGGCCGACGGCAATGAGCAGTTCTTC. This translates into CASSISGRADGNEQFF.

In DNA, the CDR3 is TGTGCCAGCAGCTTGCGGAAGGGTGGACCTCTAAACACAGATACGCAGTATTTT. It codes for CASSLRKGGPLNTDTQYF. This chain uses TRBV7-2 with TRBJ2-3; D is undetermined. The CDR3 totals 18 residues. Germline V gene data show CDR1 as SGHTA and CDR2 as FQGNSA. V was shortened by 3 bases and J by 2 bases, with 21 bases between the two germline ends.

This clonotype came up once. V gene TRBV5-1 combines with J gene TRBJ2-5, with a tentative D call TRBD1 (7 bases). This CDR3 comprises 14 residues. CDR1 is SGHRS and CDR2 is YFSETQ in the germline V gene. V lost 4 bases and J 3 bases, leaving 13 bases between the germline ends. The CDR3 loop reads CASSPGGTEETQYF. The CDR3 DNA reads TGCGCCAGCAGCCCCGGCGGGACAGAAGAGACCCAGTACTTC.

This chain uses TRBV3-1 with TRBJ1-1; 11 nucleotides match TRBD1. V lost 4 bases to trimming and J lost 7 bases; unmatched junction nucleotides: 8. This CDR3 has 15 amino acids. Germline lookup yields CDR1 LGHDT and CDR2 YNNKEL (reference sequence). The CDR3 protein is CASSLGTGGVFEAFF. The DNA of the CDR3 is TGTGCCAGCAGCCTCGGGACAGGGGGAGTTTTTGAAGCTTTCTTT.

This chain joins TRBV5-6 and TRBJ2-7; no firm D call. V was pared by 1 base and J by 2 bases, with 10 bases between. CDR1 is SGHDT and CDR2 is YYEEEE in the germline V gene. The CDR3 is 14 amino acids. The CDR3, as DNA: TGTGCCAGCAGCTTGCCCGGTTCCACCTACGAGCAGTACGTC. Translating gives CASSLPGSTYEQYV.

V and J are TRBV27 and TRBJ1-5, with D possibly TRBD1 on 6 matching bases. The germline V and J ends were trimmed by 6 bases and 6 bases, with 15 bases remaining between them. This CDR3 has 14 residues. Per the germline V gene, CDR1 is MNHEY and CDR2 is SMNVEV (reference sequence). The CDR3 DNA reads as TGTGCCAGCAGACCTCAGGGGCTGGGTCAGCCCCAGCATTTT. Translation gives CASRPQGLGQPQHF.